Following are 7 T cell receptor beta chains from one sample sequenced in a study of beta chain features in type 1 diabetes. Study-level findings and limits: Moderate but significant shortening of TCRB CDR3s was recorded in all four CD4+ subsets from Type 1 diabetes patients.

No antigen has been identified for these receptors. Reverse transcription of all isolated RNA meant that expressed TCRB transcripts were sequenced. Assay used: immunoSEQ multiplex PCR; TCRdb lists only in-frame clones, some missing. Of tens of thousands of clones detected, approximately 52% appear once; the ten largest clones hold roughly 2.6%. Specimen: Tregs from blood. Every receptor here comes from a woman aged 35 to 49 with type 1 diabetes.

The gene calls are TRBV27 and TRBJ2-7; D not certain. There are 14 residues in the CDR3. Germline CDR1 MNHEY, CDR2 SMNVEV (reference sequence). Trimming pared 4 bases from V and 2 bases from J, leaving 12 bases between. The CDR3 region is CASSSLTVAYEQYF. CDR3 nucleotide sequence: TGTGCCAGCAGTTCCCTCACAGTGGCCTACGAGCAGTACTTC.

This clone was counted a few times. The V gene is TRBV18, the J gene TRBJ2-3; 7 nucleotides align to TRBD2. Germline CDR1 is KGHSH and CDR2 is LQKENI. After removal of 3 bases from V and 2 bases from J, the junction contained 5 bases not matched to a gene. This CDR3 region has 15 residues. As DNA, the CDR3 is TGTGCCAGCTCACCCCGCGGGAGCGACACAGATACGCAGTATTTT. Translated, it gives CASSPRGSDTDTQYF.

The rearrangement uses TRBV5-6 and TRBJ1-2; D possibly corresponds to TRBD1 (6 bases). This CDR3 spans 15 amino acids. V gave up 1 base and J gave up 7 bases, with 17 bases separating them. Germline V gives CDR1 SGHDT, CDR2 YYEEEE. The CDR3: CASSLRAGELRGYTF. CDR3 sequence (DNA): TGTGCCAGCAGCTTGAGGGCAGGGGAACTTCGTGGCTACACCTTC.

The CDR3 sequence is CASSVLAGGYEQFF. In DNA form, the CDR3 reads TGTGCCAGTAGCGTACTAGCGGGAGGGTATGAGCAGTTCTTC. The chain carries TRBV19 and TRBJ2-1; 13 positions agree with TRBD2. Per the germline V gene, CDR1 is LNHDA and CDR2 is SQIVND (reference sequence). With V trimmed by 6 bases and J by 8 bases, 4 bases remained unmatched. The CDR3 contains 14 residues.

V is TRBV7-2 and J is TRBJ2-1, with 7 bases that match TRBD2. This CDR3 has 11 residues. Trimming at V came to 5 bases and at J to 12 bases, leaving 4 bases not matched to a gene. Germline assignment: CDR1 SGHTA and CDR2 FQGNSA. Written as DNA, the CDR3 is TGTGCCAGCAGCCCCGGACTAGTGCAGTTCTTC. Translating it yields CASSPGLVQFF.

This clone was detected only a few times. This chain links TRBV30 with TRBJ2-7, with D perhaps TRBD1 (7 bases). CDR1 and CDR2 (germline): GTSNPN, SVGIG (reference sequence). The CDR3 spans 14 residues. Trimming removed 2 bases from V and 1 base from J, with 12 bases in between. CDR3 nucleotides: TGTGCCTGGAGTTGGCAGGGGGGATCCTACGAGCAGTACTTC. Residues: CAWSWQGGSYEQYF.

This clone was picked up one time. The junction does not match germline at one end; this may be a read error. The gene calls are TRBV7-7 and TRBJ2-5, with D tentatively TRBD1 (6 bases). The CDR3 runs 13 residues. Per the germline V gene, CDR1 is SSHAT and CDR2 is FNYEAQ (reference sequence). This CDR3 is CASSSADSKTQYF. The CDR3 DNA sequence: TGTGCTAGCAGCTCTGCGGACAGTAAGACCCAGTACTTC.